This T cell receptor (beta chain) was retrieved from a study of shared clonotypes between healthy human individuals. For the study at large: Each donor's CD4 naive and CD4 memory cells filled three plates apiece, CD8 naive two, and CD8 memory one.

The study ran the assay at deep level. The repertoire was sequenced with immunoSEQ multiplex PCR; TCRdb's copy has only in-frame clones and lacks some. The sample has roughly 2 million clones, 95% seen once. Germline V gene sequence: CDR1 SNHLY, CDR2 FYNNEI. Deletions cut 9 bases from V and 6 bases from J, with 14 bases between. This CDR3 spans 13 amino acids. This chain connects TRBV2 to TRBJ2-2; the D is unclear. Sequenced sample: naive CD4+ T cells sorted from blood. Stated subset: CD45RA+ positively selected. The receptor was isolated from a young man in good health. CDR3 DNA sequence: TGTGCCAGTGGGAATTATCTTGCCGGGGAGCTGTTTTTT. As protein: CASGNYLAGELFF.